Presented here are 21 T cell receptor beta chains from one specimen sequenced in a study of blood T cell repertoires in COVID-19. TCRdb keeps only in-frame clones here, not all; method: immunoSEQ multiplex PCR. Among roughly 250,000 clones listed, around 80% were seen once. Source material: peripheral blood. Receptor source: a human donor in a cohort sampled during active COVID-19.

The sample holds a few counts of this clone. The chain is built from TRBV7-9 and TRBJ1-2; D not certain. This CDR3 is built from 13 residues. V shed 11 bases and J shed 4 bases, with 17 bases lying between them. CDR1 is SEHNR and CDR2 is FQNEAQ in the germline V gene (reference sequence). The CDR3 loop is CAGRRGESYGYTF. The CDR3 DNA reads as TGTGCCGGACGACGGGGAGAAAGCTATGGCTACACCTTC.

V usage is TRBV5-4 and J usage is TRBJ1-4; TRBD1 agrees at 12 bases. The germline gives CDR1 SGHNT, CDR2 YYREEE (reference sequence). With V trimmed by 3 bases and J by 7 bases, 1 base remained unmatched. CDR3 length equals 14 residues. This chain's CDR3 is CASSWGQGAEKLFF. The CDR3 DNA is TGTGCCAGCAGCTGGGGACAGGGGGCTGAAAAACTGTTTTTT. The whole variable domain, remainder taken from reference TRBV5-4 and TRBJ1-4, is ETGVTQSPTHLIKTRGQQVTLRCSSQSGHNTVSWYQQALGQGPQFIFQYYREEENGRGNFPPRFSGLQFPNYSSELNVNALELDDSALYLCASSWGQGAEKLFFGSGTQLSVL.

The gene calls are TRBV19 and TRBJ1-1, with D unclear. The CDR3 covers 12 residues. CDR1 is LNHDA and CDR2 is SQIVND in the germline V gene (reference sequence). V was pared by 7 bases and J by 1 base, with 7 bases between. Written as DNA, the CDR3 is TGTGCCAGTACGAGACAGAACACTGAAGCTTTCTTT. Protein sequence: CASTRQNTEAFF.

The J gene is TRBJ2-1, the V gene TRBV7-9; D call uncertain. This CDR3 has 14 amino acids. The V end lost 5 bases, the J end lost 4 bases, and 12 bases lay between the germline ends. Germline loops: CDR1 SEHNR, CDR2 FQNEAQ (reference sequence). CDR3 DNA: TGTGCCAGCAGCCCTAACGAGCCTTACAATGAGCAGTTCTTC. The encoded protein is CASSPNEPYNEQFF. Filled out from reference TRBV7-9 and TRBJ2-1, the complete variable domain reads DTGVSQNPRHKITKRGQNVTFRCDPISEHNRLYWYRQTLGQGPEFLTYFQNEAQLEKSRLLSDRFSAERPKGSFSTLEIQRTEQGDSAMYLCASSPNEPYNEQFFGPGTRLTVL.

The rearrangement uses TRBV10-3 and TRBJ2-3, with D possibly matching TRBD2 (7 bases). CDR1 and CDR2 (germline): ENHRY, SYGVKD. The CDR3 has 15 residues. Trimming shortened V by 3 bases and J by 3 bases, and 13 bases separated the two germline ends. The CDR3 coding sequence is TGTGCCATCAGTGAAGGGGGGGCGGTAACAGATACGCAGTATTTT. It codes for CAISEGGAVTDTQYF.

A single count supports this clone. The rearrangement links TRBV30 to TRBJ1-5; 7 bases agree with TRBD1. The J segment lost 1 base and the V segment lost 5 bases, leaving 11 bases of the junction unmatched. This CDR3 comprises 16 residues. Germline V gives CDR1 GTSNPN, CDR2 SVGIG (reference sequence). CDR3 DNA sequence: TGTGCCTGGTCCCGGGGGACAGACGACAGCAATCAGCCCCAGCATTTT. Protein: CAWSRGTDDSNQPQHF.

This chain links TRBV4-2 with TRBJ1-5, with D unresolved. Trimming removed 0 bases from V and 0 bases from J, with 6 bases in between. The CDR3 runs to 15 residues. Germline V gene data show CDR1 as LGHNA and CDR2 as YNFKEQ. In DNA, the CDR3 is TGTGCCAGCAGCCAAGATGACAATAGCAATCAGCCCCAGCATTTT. As protein: CASSQDDNSNQPQHF.

This chain joins TRBV28 and TRBJ2-3; TRBD2 might be the D (7 bases). Germline CDR1 is MDHEN and CDR2 is SYDVKM. This CDR3 has 14 residues. V lost 8 bases to trimming and J lost 8 bases, with 20 bases between them. The CDR3 sequence: CASGRGGRWGTQYF. The CDR3 coding sequence is TGTGCCAGCGGACGCGGGGGCCGCTGGGGTACGCAGTATTTT.

CDR3 coding DNA: TGTGCCAGCAGCCCCCTTGGAGCAACTAATGAAAAACTGTTTTTT. This gives the protein CASSPLGATNEKLFF. The V call is TRBV28, the J call TRBJ1-4; D not certain. Trimming took 6 bases from V and 0 from J, leaving 11 bases between them. There are 15 residues in the CDR3. Per the germline V gene, CDR1 is MDHEN and CDR2 is SYDVKM.

J is TRBJ1-6 and V is TRBV6-1; no clear D gene. The V end lost 3 bases, the J end lost 11 bases, and 23 bases lay between the germline ends. The germline gives CDR1 MNHNS, CDR2 SASEGT. CDR3 length: 17 residues. CDR3 in DNA: TGTGCCAGCAGTGAGGGCAGGCAGTTTATCGGCTCGGCACCCCTCCACTTT. Protein: CASSEGRQFIGSAPLHF.

The rearrangement links TRBV21-1 to TRBJ2-7; TRBD1 is taken as the D call from the table, unchecked against the DNA. TRBV21-1 is marked as a pseudogene. CDR3 length equals 16 residues. The CDR3 region has the DNA TGTGCCAGCAGCAAAACAGGGACAGACCCCTCCTACGAGCAGTACTTC. This encodes CASSKTGTDPSYEQYF.

The chain carries TRBV2 and TRBJ1-1, with D possibly being TRBD1 (6 bases). V gave up 6 bases and J gave up 6 bases, with 29 bases separating them. CDR1 and CDR2 (germline): SNHLY, FYNNEI. The CDR3 loop spans 18 amino acids. The CDR3 is CASSQRQGRITKLSEAFF. The CDR3 bases are TGTGCCAGCAGCCAACGTCAGGGGCGGATTACTAAACTCTCTGAAGCTTTCTTT.

The chain is built from TRBV11-1 and TRBJ2-2; 7 positions match TRBD1. V was clipped by 4 bases and J by 3 bases; unmatched bases: 2. Germline loops: CDR1 SGHAT, CDR2 FQDESV (reference sequence). The CDR3 is made up of 14 amino acids. This CDR3 reads CASSSQGDTGELFF. As DNA, the CDR3 is TGTGCCAGCAGCTCGCAGGGGGACACCGGGGAGCTGTTTTTT.

The V and J genes are TRBV6-5 and TRBJ2-3; D not resolved. V was shortened by 0 bases and J by 3 bases, with 7 bases between the two germline ends. The germline V gene encodes CDR1 MNHEY and CDR2 SVGAGI. The CDR3 has 14 residues. The CDR3 is CASSYSYSTDTQYF. CDR3 nucleotides: TGTGCCAGCAGTTACTCCTACTCGACAGATACGCAGTATTTT.

This clone appeared a few times. The chain is built from TRBV7-9 and TRBJ2-7; 9 bases agree with TRBD2. The CDR3 sequence is 18 residues long. The junction had 16 bases not matched to a gene; V was cut back by 5 bases and J by 2 bases. CDR1 and CDR2 (germline): SEHNR, FQNEAQ (reference sequence). This chain's CDR3 is CASSPYGGPGLAPYEQYF. In DNA, the CDR3 is TGTGCCAGCAGCCCCTACGGGGGTCCGGGACTAGCCCCCTACGAGCAGTACTTC.

The rearrangement joins TRBV30 to TRBJ2-7, with D tentatively TRBD1 (5 bases). This CDR3 contains 14 residues. V was cut by 3 bases and J by 3 bases, with 15 bases left in between. CDR1 GTSNPN and CDR2 SVGIG come from the germline V gene (reference sequence). The CDR3 DNA sequence: TGTGCCTGGAGACCTCAGGGTCCGGGCTACGAGCAGTACTTC. Its protein is CAWRPQGPGYEQYF.

The V and J genes are TRBV2 and TRBJ1-1; 9 bases agree with TRBD1. V was pared by 5 bases and J by 1 base, with 2 bases of the junction left unmatched. CDR1 and CDR2 from the germline V gene are SNHLY and FYNNEI. The CDR3 has 14 residues. Here the CDR3 reads CASSQTGGNTEAFF. In DNA, the CDR3 is TGTGCCAGCAGTCAGACAGGGGGGAACACTGAAGCTTTCTTT.

The chain couples TRBV4-2 to TRBJ1-1; TRBD1 matches at 10 bases. The CDR3 contains 15 residues. CDR1 LGHNA and CDR2 YNFKEQ come from the germline V gene. V lost 4 bases and J lost 5; bases outside the gene matches: 7. The CDR3: CASSLFDRGHTEAFF. The CDR3 bases are TGTGCCAGCAGCCTATTCGACAGGGGGCATACTGAAGCTTTCTTT.

The chain links TRBV19 to TRBJ2-2; possible D gene TRBD2, 6 bases. This CDR3 comprises 14 residues. Germline V gene data show CDR1 as LNHDA and CDR2 as SQIVND (reference sequence). V was cut by 8 bases and J by 2 bases, with 12 bases left in between. CDR3 sequence (DNA): TGTGCCAGTGGGGGGACCGGAAACACCGGGGAGCTGTTTTTT. Translation: CASGGTGNTGELFF.

The V call is TRBV5-3, the J call TRBJ2-4; the match to TRBD2 covers 7 bases. TRBV5-3 is flagged as an ORF with uncertain function. The CDR3 is 17 amino acids. With V trimmed by 3 bases and J by 10 bases, 19 bases remained unmatched. The CDR3 DNA follows: TGTGCCAGAAGCTATACCACAAGGGACTACGTTAAAGAGATTCAGTACTTC. The encoded protein is CARSYTTRDYVKEIQYF.

V usage is TRBV11-2 and J usage is TRBJ2-7; 7 bases map to TRBD2. The CDR3 is made up of 13 amino acids. The V and J ends lost 6 bases and 5 bases, in that order; junction bases with no gene match: 7. Per the germline V gene, CDR1 is SGHAT and CDR2 is FQNNGV. The CDR3 nucleotides are TGTGCCAGCAGTGTTAGCGGGCCGCACGAGCAGTACTTC. It specifies CASSVSGPHEQYF.